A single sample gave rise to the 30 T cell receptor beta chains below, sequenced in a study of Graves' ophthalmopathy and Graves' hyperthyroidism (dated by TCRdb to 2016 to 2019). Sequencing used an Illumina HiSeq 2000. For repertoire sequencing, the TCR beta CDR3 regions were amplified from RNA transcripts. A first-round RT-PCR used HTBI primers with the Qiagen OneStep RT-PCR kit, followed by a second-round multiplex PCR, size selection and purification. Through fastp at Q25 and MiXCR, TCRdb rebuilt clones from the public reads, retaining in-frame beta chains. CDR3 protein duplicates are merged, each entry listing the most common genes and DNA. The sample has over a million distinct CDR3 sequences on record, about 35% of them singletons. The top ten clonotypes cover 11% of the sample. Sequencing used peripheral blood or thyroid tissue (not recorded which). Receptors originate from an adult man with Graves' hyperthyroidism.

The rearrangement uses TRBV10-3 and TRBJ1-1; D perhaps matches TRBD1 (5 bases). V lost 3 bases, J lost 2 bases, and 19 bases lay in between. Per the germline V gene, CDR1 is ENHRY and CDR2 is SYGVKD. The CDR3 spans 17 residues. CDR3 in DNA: TGTGCCATCAGTGATGCCGGGCGGGGACGGACTAACACTGAAGCTTTCTTT. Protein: CAISDAGRGRTNTEAFF.

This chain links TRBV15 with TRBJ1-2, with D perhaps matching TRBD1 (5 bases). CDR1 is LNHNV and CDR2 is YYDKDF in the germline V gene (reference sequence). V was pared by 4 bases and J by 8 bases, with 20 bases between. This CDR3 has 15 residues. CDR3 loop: CATSTGGGPARGYTF. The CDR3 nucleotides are TGTGCCACCAGCACCGGGGGAGGGCCAGCTCGCGGCTACACCTTC.

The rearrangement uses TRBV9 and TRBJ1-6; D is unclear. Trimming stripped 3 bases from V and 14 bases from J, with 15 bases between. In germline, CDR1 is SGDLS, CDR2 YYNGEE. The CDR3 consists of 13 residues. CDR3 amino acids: CASSESGVETLHF. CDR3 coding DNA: TGTGCCAGCAGCGAATCTGGGGTTGAGACCCTCCACTTT.

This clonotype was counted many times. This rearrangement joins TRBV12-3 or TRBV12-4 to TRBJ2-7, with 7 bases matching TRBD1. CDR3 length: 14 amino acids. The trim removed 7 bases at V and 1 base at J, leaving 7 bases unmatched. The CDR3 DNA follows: TGTGCCAGCAATGATGGCAGGGGGTCCTACGAGCAGTACTTC. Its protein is CASNDGRGSYEQYF.

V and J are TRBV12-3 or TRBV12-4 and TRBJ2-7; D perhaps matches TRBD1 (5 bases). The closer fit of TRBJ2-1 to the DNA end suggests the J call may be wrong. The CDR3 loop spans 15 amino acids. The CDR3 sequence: CASSLGGPGLNEQFF. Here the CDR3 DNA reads TGTGCCAGCAGTTTAGGGGGCCCAGGTCTTAATGAGCAGTTCTTC.

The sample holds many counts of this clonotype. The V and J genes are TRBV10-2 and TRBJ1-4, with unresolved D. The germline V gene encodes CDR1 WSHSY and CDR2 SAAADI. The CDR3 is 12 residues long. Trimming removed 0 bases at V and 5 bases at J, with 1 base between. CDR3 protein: CASSESNEKLFF. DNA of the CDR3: TGCGCCAGCAGTGAGTCGAATGAAAAACTGTTTTTT.

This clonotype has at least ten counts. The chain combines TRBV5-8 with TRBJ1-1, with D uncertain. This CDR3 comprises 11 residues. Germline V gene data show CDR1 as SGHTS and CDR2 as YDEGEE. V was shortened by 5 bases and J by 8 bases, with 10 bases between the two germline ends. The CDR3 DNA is TGTGCCAGCAGAGTCAACAAGGAAGCTTTCTTT. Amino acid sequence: CASRVNKEAFF.

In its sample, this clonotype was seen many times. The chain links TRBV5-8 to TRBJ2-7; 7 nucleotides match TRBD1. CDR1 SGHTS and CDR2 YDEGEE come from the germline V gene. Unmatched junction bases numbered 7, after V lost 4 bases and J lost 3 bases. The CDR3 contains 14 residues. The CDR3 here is CASSGGQRVYEQYF. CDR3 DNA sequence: TGTGCCAGCAGCGGGGGACAGAGAGTCTACGAGCAGTACTTC.

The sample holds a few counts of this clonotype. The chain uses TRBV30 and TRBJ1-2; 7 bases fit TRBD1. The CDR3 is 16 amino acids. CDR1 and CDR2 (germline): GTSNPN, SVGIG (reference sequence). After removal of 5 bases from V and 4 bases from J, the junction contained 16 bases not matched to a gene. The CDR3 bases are TGTGCCTGGGTGGACTCCCGGGACAGCGAACGCTATGGCTACACCTTC. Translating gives CAWVDSRDSERYGYTF.

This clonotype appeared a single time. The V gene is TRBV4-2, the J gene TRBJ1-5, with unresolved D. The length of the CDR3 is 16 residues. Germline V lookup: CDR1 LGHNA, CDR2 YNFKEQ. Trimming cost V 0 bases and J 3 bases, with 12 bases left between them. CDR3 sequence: CASSQDSGRNNQPQHF. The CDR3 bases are TGTGCCAGCAGCCAAGACTCCGGGAGGAACAATCAGCCCCAGCATTTT.

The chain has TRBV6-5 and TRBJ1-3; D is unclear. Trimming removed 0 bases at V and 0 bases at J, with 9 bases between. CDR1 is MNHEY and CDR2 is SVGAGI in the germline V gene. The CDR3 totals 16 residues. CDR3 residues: CASSYSFSSSGNTIYF. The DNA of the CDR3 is TGTGCCAGCAGTTACTCGTTTTCATCCTCTGGAAACACCATATATTTT.

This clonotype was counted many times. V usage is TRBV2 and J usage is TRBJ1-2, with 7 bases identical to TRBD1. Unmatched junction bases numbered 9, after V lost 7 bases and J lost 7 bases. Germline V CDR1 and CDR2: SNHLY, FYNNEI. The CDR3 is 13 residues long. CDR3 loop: CASNPDRRGGYTF. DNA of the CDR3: TGTGCCAGCAACCCGGACAGGCGCGGTGGCTACACCTTC.

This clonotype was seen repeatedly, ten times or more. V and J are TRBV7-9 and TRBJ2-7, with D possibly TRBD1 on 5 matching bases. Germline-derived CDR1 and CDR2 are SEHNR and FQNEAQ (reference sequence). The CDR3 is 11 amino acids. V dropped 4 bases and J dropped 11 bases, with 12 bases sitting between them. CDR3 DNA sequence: TGTGCCAGCAGCTCAGGGTTGGCCAAGTACTTC. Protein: CASSSGLAKYF.

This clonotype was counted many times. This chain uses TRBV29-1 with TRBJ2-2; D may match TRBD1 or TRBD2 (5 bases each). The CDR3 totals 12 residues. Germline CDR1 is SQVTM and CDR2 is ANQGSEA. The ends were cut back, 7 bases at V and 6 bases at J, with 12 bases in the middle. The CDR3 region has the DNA TGCAGCGCCGTGAGGGGACCCGGGGAGCTGTTTTTT. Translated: CSAVRGPGELFF.

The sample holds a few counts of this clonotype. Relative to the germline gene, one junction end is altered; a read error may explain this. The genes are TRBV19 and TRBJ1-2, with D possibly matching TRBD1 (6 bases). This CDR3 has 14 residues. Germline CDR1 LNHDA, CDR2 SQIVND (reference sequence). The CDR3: CASRSGQLVRGYIF. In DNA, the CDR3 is TGTGCCAGTAGAAGCGGACAGTTGGTTCGCGGCTACATCTTC.

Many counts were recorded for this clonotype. The CDR3 nucleotides read TGTGCCAGCAGTGGCAGGTCTGGAAACACCATATATTTT. It translates to CASSGRSGNTIYF. The gene calls are TRBV5-6 and TRBJ1-3, with no clear D. CDR1 is SGHDT and CDR2 is YYEEEE in the germline V gene. V was cut by 5 bases and J by 1 base, with 7 bases left in between. CDR3 length: 13 amino acids. Full variable domain (rest looked up from reference TRBV5-6 and TRBJ1-3): DAGVTQSPTHLIKTRGQQVTLRCSPKSGHDTVSWYQQALGQGPQFIFQYYEEEERQRGNFPDRFSGHQFPNYSSELNVNALLLGDSALYLCASSGRSGNTIYFGEGSWLTVV.

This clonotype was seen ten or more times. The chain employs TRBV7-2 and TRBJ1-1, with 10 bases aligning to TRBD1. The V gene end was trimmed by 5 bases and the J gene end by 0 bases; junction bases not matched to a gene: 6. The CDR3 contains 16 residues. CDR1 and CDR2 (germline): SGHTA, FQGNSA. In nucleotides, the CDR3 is TGTGCCAGCAGCCGGGGGACAGGGGTCATGAACACTGAAGCTTTCTTT. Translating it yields CASSRGTGVMNTEAFF.

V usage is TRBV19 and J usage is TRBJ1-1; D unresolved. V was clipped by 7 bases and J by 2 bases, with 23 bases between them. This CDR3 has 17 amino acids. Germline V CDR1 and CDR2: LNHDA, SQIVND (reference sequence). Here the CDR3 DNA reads TGTGCCAGTAAGAGGGCGCCTTATGCAGATTTTAACACTGAAGCTTTCTTT. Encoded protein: CASKRAPYADFNTEAFF.

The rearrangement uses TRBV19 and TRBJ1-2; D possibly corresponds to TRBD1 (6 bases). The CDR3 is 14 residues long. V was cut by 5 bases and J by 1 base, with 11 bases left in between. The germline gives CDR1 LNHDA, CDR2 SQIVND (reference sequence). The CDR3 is CASSSGHGNYGYTF. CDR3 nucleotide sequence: TGTGCCAGTAGTTCGGGACACGGTAACTATGGCTACACCTTC.

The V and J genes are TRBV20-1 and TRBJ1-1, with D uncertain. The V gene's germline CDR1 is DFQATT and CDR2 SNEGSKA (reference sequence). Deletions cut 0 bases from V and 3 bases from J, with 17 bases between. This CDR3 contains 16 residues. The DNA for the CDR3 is TGCAGTGCTAGAGAGACGGGCGTCCTGGGGTACACTGAAGCTTTCTTT. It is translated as CSARETGVLGYTEAFF.

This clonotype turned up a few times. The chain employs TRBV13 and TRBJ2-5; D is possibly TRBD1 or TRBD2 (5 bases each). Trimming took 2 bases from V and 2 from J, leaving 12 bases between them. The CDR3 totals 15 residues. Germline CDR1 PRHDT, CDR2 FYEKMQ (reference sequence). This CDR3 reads CASSLRGRNQETQYF. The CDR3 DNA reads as TGTGCCAGCAGCTTAAGGGGACGCAATCAAGAGACCCAGTACTTC.

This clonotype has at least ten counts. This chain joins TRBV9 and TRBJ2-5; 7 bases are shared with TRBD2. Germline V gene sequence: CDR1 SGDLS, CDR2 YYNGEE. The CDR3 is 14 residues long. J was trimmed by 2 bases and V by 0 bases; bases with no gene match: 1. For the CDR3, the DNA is TGTGCCAGCAGCGTAGCGGGGGGACAAGAGACCCAGTACTTC. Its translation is CASSVAGGQETQYF.

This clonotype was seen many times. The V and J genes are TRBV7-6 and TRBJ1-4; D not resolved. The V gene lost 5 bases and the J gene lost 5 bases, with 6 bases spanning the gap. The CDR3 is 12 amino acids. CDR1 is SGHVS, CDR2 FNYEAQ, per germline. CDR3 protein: CASSRINEKLFF. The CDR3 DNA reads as TGTGCCAGCAGCCGTATAAATGAAAAACTGTTTTTT.

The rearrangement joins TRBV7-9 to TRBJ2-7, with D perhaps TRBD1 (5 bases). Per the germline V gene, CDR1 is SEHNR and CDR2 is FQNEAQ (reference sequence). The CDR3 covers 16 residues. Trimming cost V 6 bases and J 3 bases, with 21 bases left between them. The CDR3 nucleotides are TGTGCCAGCAGTTACTCGATGGGGCGTACCTTCTACGAGCAGTACTTC. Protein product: CASSYSMGRTFYEQYF. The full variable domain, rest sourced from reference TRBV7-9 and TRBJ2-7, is DTGVSQNPRHKITKRGQNVTFRCDPISEHNRLYWYRQTLGQGPEFLTYFQNEAQLEKSRLLSDRFSAERPKGSFSTLEIQRTEQGDSAMYLCASSYSMGRTFYEQYFGPGTRLTVT.

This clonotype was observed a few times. Written as DNA, the CDR3 is TGCAGTGCGATTCCTTACAGGGAAACGACAGATACGCAGTATTTT. It codes for CSAIPYRETTDTQYF. V gene TRBV20-1 combines with J gene TRBJ2-3; D might be TRBD1 (6 bases). Trimming shortened V by 6 bases and J by 3 bases, and 19 bases separated the two germline ends. CDR1 is DFQATT, CDR2 SNEGSKA, per germline (reference sequence). The CDR3 is made up of 15 amino acids.

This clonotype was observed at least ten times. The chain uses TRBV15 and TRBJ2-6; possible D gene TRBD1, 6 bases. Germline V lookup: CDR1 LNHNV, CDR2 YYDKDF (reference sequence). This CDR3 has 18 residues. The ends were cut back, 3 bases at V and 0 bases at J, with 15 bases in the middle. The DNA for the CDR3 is TGTGCCACCAGCAGCGCCATGGGGGCCCTCTCTGGGGCCAACGTCCTGACTTTC. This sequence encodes CATSSAMGALSGANVLTF. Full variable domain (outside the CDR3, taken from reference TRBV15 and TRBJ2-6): DAMVIQNPRYQVTQFGKPVTLSCSQTLNHNVMYWYQQKSSQAPKLLFHYYDKDFNNEADTPDNFQSRRPNTSFCFLDIRSPGLGDTAMYLCATSSAMGALSGANVLTFGAGSRLTVL.

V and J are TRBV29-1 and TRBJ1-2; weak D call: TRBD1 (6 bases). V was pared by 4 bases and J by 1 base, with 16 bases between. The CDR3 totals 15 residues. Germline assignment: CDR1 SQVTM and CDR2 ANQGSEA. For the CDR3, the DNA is TGCAGCGTTGTGAAGTACAGGGACGGTAACTATGGCTACACCTTC. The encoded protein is CSVVKYRDGNYGYTF. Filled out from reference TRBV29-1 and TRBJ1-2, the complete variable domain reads SAVISQKPSRDICQRGTSLTIQCQVDSQVTMMFWYRQQPGQSLTLIATANQGSEATYESGFVIDKFPISRPNLTFSTLTVSNMSPEDSSIYLCSVVKYRDGNYGYTFGSGTRLTVV.

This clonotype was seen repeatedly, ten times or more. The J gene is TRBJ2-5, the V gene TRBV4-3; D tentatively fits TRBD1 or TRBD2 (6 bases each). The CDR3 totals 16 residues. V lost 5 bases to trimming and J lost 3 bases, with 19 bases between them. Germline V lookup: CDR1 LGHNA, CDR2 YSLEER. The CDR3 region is CASSKSPGANEETQYF. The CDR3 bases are TGCGCCAGCAGCAAGTCGCCGGGGGCCAACGAAGAGACCCAGTACTTC.

CDR3 in amino acids: CASSPPGPSSKISPLHF. The CDR3 bases are TGTGCCAGCAGCCCCCCAGGGCCGAGCAGCAAAATTTCACCCCTCCACTTT. The chain employs TRBV7-2 and TRBJ1-6; D might be TRBD1 (5 bases). Between the trimmed V and J ends, which lost 5 bases and 9 bases, there was a span of 23 bases. Germline CDR1 and CDR2: SGHTA and FQGNSA. This CDR3 spans 17 amino acids.

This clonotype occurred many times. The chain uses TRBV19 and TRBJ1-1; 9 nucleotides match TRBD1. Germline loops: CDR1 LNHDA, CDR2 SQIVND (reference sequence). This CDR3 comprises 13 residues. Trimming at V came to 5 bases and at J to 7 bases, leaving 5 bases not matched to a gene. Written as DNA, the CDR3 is TGTGCCAGTAGTTCGGGACAGGGAAATGAAGCTTTCTTT. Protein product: CASSSGQGNEAFF. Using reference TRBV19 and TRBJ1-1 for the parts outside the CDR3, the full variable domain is DGGITQSPKYLFRKEGQNVTLSCEQNLNHDAMYWYRQDPGQGLRLIYYSQIVNDFQKGDIAEGYSVSREKKESFPLTVTSAQKNPTAFYLCASSSGQGNEAFFGQGTRLTVV.